A single sample gave rise to the 17 T cell receptor beta chains below, sequenced in a study of CD8 T cell repertoires and HIV-1 epitope variants. Which antigens these TCRs recognize remains unknown. Assay: immunoSEQ multiplex PCR; the TCRdb copy retains only in-frame clones and omits some. This table holds under 6,500 clones, roughly 65% found once. Sequencing input: cultured CD8+ T cells derived from PBMCs. The receptors were gathered from a male donor with HIV.

The rearrangement joins TRBV19 to TRBJ1-4; a possible D gene is TRBD1 (5 bases). The germline V gene has CDR1 LNHDA and CDR2 SQIVND (reference sequence). Between the trimmed V and J ends, which lost 6 bases and 0 bases, there was a span of 14 bases. The CDR3 sequence is 16 residues long. The CDR3 coding sequence is TGTGCCAGTAGGCCGGGACGGTTCGCAACTAATGAAAAACTGTTTTTT. Protein: CASRPGRFATNEKLFF.

This clone was counted a few times. The CDR3 reads CATSSTSGGADTQYF. In DNA form, the CDR3 reads TGTGCCACCAGCAGTACTAGCGGGGGGGCAGATACGCAGTATTTT. The genes are TRBV15 and TRBJ2-3; 13 nucleotides line up with TRBD2. Per the germline V gene, CDR1 is LNHNV and CDR2 is YYDKDF (reference sequence). With 3 bases clipped from V and 4 bases from J, the junction kept 1 base outside the gene matches. The CDR3 loop spans 15 amino acids.

This chain uses TRBV7-2 with TRBJ2-3; D might be TRBD1 or TRBD2, each matching 5 bases. V gave up 1 base and J gave up 9 bases, with 11 bases separating them. The V gene's germline CDR1 is SGHTA and CDR2 FQGNSA. This CDR3 comprises 13 residues. DNA for the CDR3: TGTGCCAGCAGCTTAGACGGGGCCCAGACGCAGTATTTT. It codes for CASSLDGAQTQYF.

CDR3 nucleotide sequence: TGCGCCAGCAGCCAAGCGGGACTGGCGAACACCGGGGAGCTGTTTTTT. Translated: CASSQAGLANTGELFF. The chain uses TRBV4-1 and TRBJ2-2; weak D call: TRBD2 (6 bases). The CDR3 has 16 amino acids. Germline assignment: CDR1 MGHRA and CDR2 YSYEKL. V lost 1 base to trimming and J lost 0 bases, with 9 bases between them.

This sequence joins TRBV27 and TRBJ1-3; tentative D call: TRBD1 (6 bases). V was trimmed by 5 bases and J by 4 bases, leaving 9 bases between them. Germline-derived CDR1 and CDR2 are MNHEY and SMNVEV (reference sequence). The CDR3 runs 13 residues. The CDR3 DNA follows: TGTGCCAGCAGTCTCGGGGGCGGAAACACCATATATTTT. It encodes CASSLGGGNTIYF.

In its sample, this clone was seen a few times. This chain joins TRBV4-2 and TRBJ2-7; D unclear. The germline V and J ends were trimmed by 0 bases and 5 bases, with 11 bases remaining between them. The CDR3 is 14 amino acids. Germline V gene data show CDR1 as LGHNA and CDR2 as YNFKEQ. The CDR3 protein is CASSQDRVLNEQYF. Here the CDR3 DNA reads TGTGCCAGCAGCCAAGATAGGGTGCTGAACGAGCAGTACTTC.

This chain joins TRBV6-6 and TRBJ1-2; 7 bases fit TRBD1. V dropped 6 bases and J dropped 6; count of bases not matched to a gene: 4. Germline V CDR1 and CDR2: MNHNY, SVGAGI (reference sequence). This CDR3 is built from 12 residues. CDR3 residues: CASRDRSDGYTF. The CDR3 DNA is TGTGCCAGCAGGGACAGGTCGGATGGCTACACCTTC.

The chain joins TRBV27 to TRBJ1-2; D is undetermined. The germline V gene encodes CDR1 MNHEY and CDR2 SMNVEV (reference sequence). V was trimmed by 3 bases and J by 1 base, leaving 9 bases between them. The CDR3 spans 14 residues. CDR3 bases: TGTGCCAGCAGTTTTACAATGGGTAACTATGGCTACACCTTC. It specifies CASSFTMGNYGYTF.

Here the CDR3 DNA reads TGTGCCAGCAGCCCACAGGGGGGGACTGAAGCTTTCTTT. This encodes CASSPQGGTEAFF. The rearrangement links TRBV7-3 to TRBJ1-1; 8 nucleotides agree with TRBD1. This CDR3 contains 13 residues. Germline V gene sequence: CDR1 SGHTA, CDR2 FQGTGA. The trim removed 5 bases at V and 5 bases at J, leaving 4 bases unmatched.

The CDR3: CASSLTPRENTEAFF. CDR3 nucleotides: TGTGCCAGCAGCTTGACCCCCAGGGAGAACACTGAAGCTTTCTTT. The rearrangement uses TRBV5-6 and TRBJ1-1; possibly TRBD1 for D (5 bases). Germline V gene data show CDR1 as SGHDT and CDR2 as YYEEEE. The V gene lost 1 base and the J gene lost 1 base, with 11 bases spanning the gap. The CDR3 is made up of 15 amino acids.

The V and J genes are TRBV6-5 and TRBJ2-7; the D gene is possibly TRBD2 (5 bases). Trimming took off 2 bases at V and 6 bases at J, with 11 bases between the two ends. The CDR3 has 13 amino acids. Germline V gene data show CDR1 as MNHEY and CDR2 as SVGAGI. The CDR3 nucleotides read TGTGCCAGCAGTTACGCTGAAGGAGGCGAGCAGTACTTC. Protein product: CASSYAEGGEQYF.

This chain connects TRBV28 to TRBJ1-1; TRBD1 matches at 8 bases. Trimming took 3 bases from V and 5 from J; bases not matched to a gene: 11. In germline, CDR1 is MDHEN, CDR2 SYDVKM. CDR3 length equals 16 residues. For the CDR3, the DNA is TGTGCCAGCAGTTTCTCCAGTACAGGGGACAGGACTGAAGCTTTCTTT. It translates to CASSFSSTGDRTEAFF.

Points on this clone: This sample also contains other DNA sequences that code for the same CDR3. V gene TRBV7-9 combines with J gene TRBJ2-7; no firm D call. Per the germline V gene, CDR1 is SEHNR and CDR2 is FQNEAQ (reference sequence). V was pared by 3 bases and J by 2 bases, with 14 bases between. This CDR3 region has 15 residues. CDR3 in amino acids: CASSFRTETPYEQYF. The DNA of the CDR3 is TGTGCCAGCAGCTTTCGGACGGAAACCCCCTACGAGCAGTACTTC.

The chain carries TRBV7-7 and TRBJ2-3; D remains ambiguous. The CDR3 is made up of 13 amino acids. Germline V lookup: CDR1 SSHAT, CDR2 FNYEAQ (reference sequence). Trimming stripped 2 bases from V and 5 bases from J, with 8 bases between. The CDR3 sequence: CASSLRLGDTQYF. The DNA for the CDR3 is TGTGCCAGCAGCTTACGGCTTGGAGATACGCAGTATTTT.

J is TRBJ2-7 and V is TRBV5-6; D unclear. This CDR3 is built from 13 residues. V was shortened by 5 bases and J by 1 base, with 10 bases between the two germline ends. Germline V gene sequence: CDR1 SGHDT, CDR2 YYEEEE. This CDR3 is CASRKDGSYEQYF. The DNA of the CDR3 is TGTGCCAGCAGGAAGGACGGTTCCTACGAGCAGTACTTC.

J is TRBJ2-1 and V is TRBV9; possibly TRBD1 for D (6 bases). CDR3 length: 15 amino acids. V was trimmed by 0 bases and J by 4 bases, leaving 11 bases between them. Per germline, CDR1 SGDLS and CDR2 YYNGEE. CDR3 in DNA: TGTGCCAGCAGCGTAGGAGGGGGATCGTACAATGAGCAGTTCTTC. It yields the protein CASSVGGGSYNEQFF.

The V and J genes are TRBV7-3 and TRBJ1-2, with 10 bases that match TRBD1. The CDR3 loop spans 17 amino acids. Germline V gene lookup returns CDR1 SGHTA and CDR2 FQGTGA. Trimming at V came to 2 bases and at J to 5 bases, leaving 11 bases not matched to a gene. In nucleotides, the CDR3 is TGTGCCAGCAGCTTAGACAGGGGGCCTCCTTACTTATATGGCTACACCTTC. This sequence encodes CASSLDRGPPYLYGYTF.